This T cell receptor (beta chain) comes out of a study of shared clonotypes between healthy human individuals. Between the trimmed V and J ends, which lost 1 base and 4 bases, there was a span of 10 bases. There are 14 residues in the CDR3. The germline V gene encodes CDR1 MDHEN and CDR2 SYDVKM. To note about this clone: The sample holds other DNA sequences that translate to the same CDR3.

The protocol was immunoSEQ multiplex PCR, while the TCRdb copy is restricted to in-frame clones and leaves out a portion. Altogether 2 million to 2.5 million clones are present, 93% being singletons, with the ten largest covering more than 0.35%. The chain employs TRBV28 and TRBJ1-2; D gene uncertain. The sample was naive CD4+ T cells from PBMCs. Described subset: CD45RA+ positively selected. The TCR comes from a man aged 18 to 30 in good health. Some clones in this sample may be carry-over from other donors' samples. CDR3 bases: TGTGCCAGCAGTTTATATCGCGGGAGCTATGGCTACACCTTC. It encodes CASSLYRGSYGYTF.